One and the same sample provided the 5 T cell receptor beta chains below, sequenced in a study of T cells in Graves' hyperthyroidism and ophthalmopathy. Template material for amplifying TCR beta CDR3 regions consisted of RNA transcripts. RT-PCR in the first round (using the HTBI primer set) targeted the TCR CDR3. Via MiXCR, TCRdb re-called the multiplex PCR reads, giving one row per CDR3 protein. This table holds hundreds of thousands of distinct CDR3 sequences, less than 15% found once. The sample consisted of blood. The receptors derive from a woman between 18 and 29 years old with Graves' hyperthyroidism.

J is TRBJ2-2 and V is TRBV6-5, with 10 bases identical to TRBD2. Germline V gene sequence: CDR1 MNHEY, CDR2 SVGAGI. The CDR3 sequence is 17 residues long. The V and J ends lost 0 bases and 7 bases, in that order; junction bases with no gene match: 8. The CDR3 DNA reads TGTGCCAGCAGTTACTCGGGAGCGGGAGGGCCGGACGGGGAGCTGTTTTTT. Its translation is CASSYSGAGGPDGELFF.

The V call is TRBV9, the J call TRBJ1-2; D call uncertain. V dropped 4 bases and J dropped 0 bases, with 13 bases sitting between them. CDR3 size: 15 residues. Germline-derived CDR1 and CDR2 are SGDLS and YYNGEE. DNA of the CDR3: TGTGCCAGCAGCTCGGGAGATCGGCCTAACTATGGCTACACCTTC. Protein: CASSSGDRPNYGYTF. The full variable domain, rest sourced from reference TRBV9 and TRBJ1-2, is DSGVTQTPKHLITATGQRVTLRCSPRSGDLSVYWYQQSLDQGLQFLIQYYNGEERAKGNILERFSAQQFPDLHSELNLSSLELGDSALYFCASSSGDRPNYGYTFGSGTRLTVV.

In this sample, this clonotype turned up many times. The chain recombines TRBV28 with TRBJ2-3, with 8 bases lining up with TRBD2. V lost 6 bases to trimming and J lost 4 bases; unmatched junction nucleotides: 9. This CDR3 has 15 amino acids. CDR1 is MDHEN, CDR2 SYDVKM, per germline. The CDR3: CASRDPGLVSDTQYF. DNA of the CDR3: TGTGCCAGCAGGGACCCGGGACTAGTTTCAGATACGCAGTATTTT.

This clonotype was counted at least ten times. The J gene is TRBJ1-5, the V gene TRBV15, with 7 bases identical to TRBD1. Germline V gene sequence: CDR1 LNHNV, CDR2 YYDKDF (reference sequence). V dropped 5 bases and J dropped 5; count of bases not matched to a gene: 9. This CDR3 is built from 15 residues. CDR3 bases: TGTGCCACCAGCGGGGAGACAGGGACGGATCAGCCCCAGCATTTT. This sequence encodes CATSGETGTDQPQHF.

The CDR3 sequence is CASSLALEGRAFF. For the CDR3, the DNA is TGTGCCAGCAGCTTAGCGTTAGAGGGTAGAGCTTTCTTT. The chain has TRBV7-2 and TRBJ1-1; D remains unclear. Looked up from germline, CDR1 is SGHTA and CDR2 is FQGNSA. The CDR3 extends over 13 amino acids. The V end was cut by 0 bases, the J end by 10 bases, with 12 bases between.